Presented here are 2 T cell receptor beta chains from one specimen sequenced in a study of T cells after somatic rescue of genetic block. The protocol was immunoSEQ multiplex PCR, while the TCRdb copy is restricted to in-frame clones and leaves out a portion. Of about 9,100 clones listed, 74% are singletons. Sequencing was performed on peripheral blood mononuclear cells (PBMCs). The origin of the receptors is a boy between 5 and 17 years old.

The genes are TRBV6-5 and TRBJ2-3; 11 nucleotides match TRBD1. CDR1 MNHEY and CDR2 SVGAGI come from the germline V gene. The V segment lost 7 bases and the J segment 4 bases; nucleotides outside the gene matches: 7. This CDR3 region has 15 residues. CDR3 in DNA: TGTGCCAGCACCGGCTGGGACAGGGGGGCAGATACGCAGTATTTT. Protein sequence: CASTGWDRGADTQYF.

This rearrangement joins TRBV7-9 to TRBJ2-3, with D unclear. V lost 2 bases and J 1 base, leaving 19 bases between the germline ends. CDR1 SEHNR and CDR2 FQNEAQ come from the germline V gene (reference sequence). The CDR3 runs 18 residues. CDR3 DNA sequence: TGTGCCAGCAGCTTAACTTGGGTCAGACACCATGGCACAGATACGCAGTATTTT. Translating it yields CASSLTWVRHHGTDTQYF.